The next 30 T cell receptor beta chains were all read from a single sample in a study of immune characterization of retroperitoneal liposarcoma (dated by TCRdb to the late 2010s). Receptor libraries were prepared by PCR. TCRdb names NextSeq 500 as the instrument used. TCRdb cleaned the public reads at Q25 with fastp, built clones with MiXCR and kept in-frame beta chains. Rows matching on CDR3 protein sequence are summarized as one entry with the most common DNA and genes. The table for this sample lists roughly 9,700 distinct CDR3 sequences; around a quarter of them were counted only once. The top ten clonotypes cover about 9% of the sample. The sample comprised tumor tissue. These receptor sequences come from a female donor with retroperitoneal liposarcoma.

The chain joins TRBV6-5 to TRBJ1-1, with D maybe TRBD1 (6 bases). Per the germline V gene, CDR1 is MNHEY and CDR2 is SVGAGI. The CDR3 extends over 13 amino acids. Trimming left V 7 bases short and J 4 bases short, with 13 bases between. Written as DNA, the CDR3 is TGTGCCAGCAAGGAACAGGGTGGCACTGAAGCTTTCTTT. Translation gives CASKEQGGTEAFF.

This clonotype was counted a few times. This rearrangement joins TRBV7-8 to TRBJ2-4; 7 nucleotides line up with TRBD1. J gave up 13 bases and V 1 base, and 10 bases lay outside the gene matches. This CDR3 comprises 14 residues. Germline CDR1 and CDR2: SGHVS and FQNEAQ. The CDR3 DNA is TGTGCCAGCAGCTTAGGACAGGGATACAATGAGCAGTACTTC. Encoded protein: CASSLGQGYNEQYF.

The chain carries TRBV10-2 and TRBJ2-6, with D possibly matching TRBD2 (6 bases). Between the trimmed V and J ends, which lost 6 bases and 0 bases, there was a span of 21 bases. This CDR3 is built from 19 residues. The germline CDR1 and CDR2 sequences are WSHSY and SAAADI. CDR3 region: CASRGGFGGVSSGANVLTF. The CDR3 DNA reads as TGCGCCAGCAGAGGAGGTTTTGGCGGGGTTAGCTCTGGGGCCAACGTCCTGACTTTC.

The chain employs TRBV6-1 and TRBJ2-1; a possible D gene is TRBD1 (6 bases). Near its end, the DNA agrees better with TRBJ2-7, so the J call may be wrong. This CDR3 spans 15 amino acids. The germline gives CDR1 MNHNS, CDR2 SASEGT. CDR3 sequence reads: CASSEPGHIPYEQYF. The CDR3 DNA is TGTGCCAGCAGTGAGCCGGGACACATCCCCTACGAGCAGTACTTC.

The gene calls are TRBV4-1 and TRBJ2-7, with D possibly TRBD2 on 5 matching bases. The CDR3 is 16 residues long. Germline loops: CDR1 MGHRA, CDR2 YSYEKL. The V end lost 0 bases, the J end lost 3 bases, and 15 bases lay between the germline ends. CDR3 sequence: CASSQERLAGNYEQYF. The CDR3 bases are TGCGCCAGCAGCCAAGAGAGGCTAGCCGGGAACTACGAGCAGTACTTC.

V usage is TRBV12-5 and J usage is TRBJ2-2, with 11 bases fitting TRBD1. CDR1 is LGHNT and CDR2 is FRNRAP in the germline V gene. The J segment lost 7 bases and the V segment lost 3 bases, leaving 4 bases of the junction unmatched. The CDR3 sequence is 15 residues long. This chain's CDR3 is CASGFGTGGFGELFF. The CDR3 DNA is TGTGCTAGTGGTTTTGGGACAGGGGGGTTCGGGGAGCTGTTTTTT.

This clonotype is medium-sized. The J gene is TRBJ2-5, the V gene TRBV10-2, with D tentatively TRBD2 (6 bases). The CDR3 is made up of 15 amino acids. With 6 bases removed from V and 4 bases from J, the gap between germline ends came to 18 bases. The V gene's germline CDR1 is WSHSY and CDR2 SAAADI. This CDR3 is CASSGDSGGAETQYF. The CDR3 nucleotides are TGCGCCAGCAGCGGTGACTCAGGCGGGGCAGAGACCCAGTACTTC.

The gene calls are TRBV27 and TRBJ2-1; the D gene is possibly TRBD2 (5 bases). Trimming left V 3 bases short and J 13 bases short, with 16 bases between. CDR1 is MNHEY and CDR2 is SMNVEV in the germline V gene (reference sequence). This CDR3 comprises 13 residues. Here the CDR3 DNA reads TGTGCCAGCAGTTTCCGGAGGCGGAACACTCAGTTCTTC. Its translation is CASSFRRRNTQFF.

Many counts were recorded for this clonotype. The V gene is TRBV7-8, the J gene TRBJ2-7, with 9 nucleotides matching TRBD1. CDR3 length: 16 amino acids. The V gene end was trimmed by 1 base and the J gene end by 4 bases; junction bases not matched to a gene: 8. Germline CDR1 and CDR2: SGHVS and FQNEAQ. The CDR3 reads CASSLVPGTGLYEQYF. The CDR3 DNA follows: TGTGCCAGCAGCTTAGTGCCCGGGACAGGGTTGTACGAGCAGTACTTC.

This clonotype was observed a few times. The rearrangement links TRBV11-2 to TRBJ2-5; D is perhaps TRBD2 (5 bases). Gene TRBJ2-1 matches the end of the DNA better, so the J call may be wrong. CDR1 SGHAT and CDR2 FQNNGV come from the germline V gene. CDR3 length: 13 amino acids. The CDR3, as DNA: TGTGCCAGCAGCTTAGATCGGACTCGTGAGCAGTTCTTC. Encoded protein: CASSLDRTREQFF.

This clonotype is medium-sized by share. The chain combines TRBV12-3 or TRBV12-4 with TRBJ1-6, with D possibly matching TRBD1 (6 bases). Deletions cut 7 bases from V and 0 bases from J, with 13 bases between. This CDR3 region has 16 residues. The CDR3 loop reads CASTKGGSSYNSPLHF. CDR3 in DNA: TGTGCCAGCACCAAGGGGGGTAGCTCCTATAATTCACCCCTCCACTTT.

This clonotype was counted between two and nine times. The chain is built from TRBV6-1 and TRBJ2-4, with 11 bases identical to TRBD2. V trimming: 6 bases; J trimming: 7 bases; junction bases outside the gene matches: 11. The CDR3 spans 16 residues. Germline assignment: CDR1 MNHNS and CDR2 SASEGT. Here the CDR3 reads CASRLAGGTRINIQYF. CDR3 sequence (DNA): TGTGCCAGCAGGTTAGCGGGAGGGACAAGGATTAACATTCAGTACTTC.

The V and J genes are TRBV6-1 and TRBJ1-2; tentative D call: TRBD1 (5 bases). Trimming stripped 0 bases from V and 2 bases from J, with 13 bases between. The CDR3 consists of 16 residues. Germline loops: CDR1 MNHNS, CDR2 SASEGT. As DNA, the CDR3 is TGTGCCAGCAGTGAAGCGGCAGGGCCGTCCAACTATGGCTACACCTTC. Translating it yields CASSEAAGPSNYGYTF.

This clonotype appeared many times. The CDR3 here is CASSYGGSSYNEQFF. CDR3 sequence (DNA): TGTGCCAGCAGTTACGGCGGGAGCTCCTACAATGAGCAGTTCTTC. The genes are TRBV6-6 and TRBJ2-1; 7 nucleotides line up with TRBD2. The CDR3 sequence is 15 residues long. V dropped 2 bases and J dropped 0; count of bases not matched to a gene: 1. CDR1 is MNHNY, CDR2 SVGAGI, per germline (reference sequence).

This clonotype came up many times. The chain uses TRBV7-9 and TRBJ2-2; D unclear. Germline V gene lookup returns CDR1 SEHNR and CDR2 FQNEAQ (reference sequence). The CDR3 length is 15 residues. Trimming took off 10 bases at V and 3 bases at J, with 18 bases between the two ends. The CDR3 spells CATDPRRSDTGELFF. The CDR3, as DNA: TGTGCCACCGACCCACGGAGATCGGACACCGGGGAGCTGTTTTTT.

This clonotype occurred once. The chain employs TRBV12-5 and TRBJ2-3; 8 nucleotides line up with TRBD2. CDR1 and CDR2 from the germline V gene are LGHNT and FRNRAP. V was clipped by 7 bases and J by 4 bases; unmatched bases: 16. The CDR3 length is 17 residues. In DNA, the CDR3 is TGTGCTAGTGCCCTTTCTGTTAAAGCGGGAGAGGCAGATACGCAGTATTTT. Its translation: CASALSVKAGEADTQYF.

The chain couples TRBV12-3 or TRBV12-4 to TRBJ2-3; TRBD2 agrees at 14 bases. The CDR3 totals 15 residues. The ends lost 6 bases at V and 5 bases at J; junction bases unmatched: 4. CDR3 sequence: CASRRLAGGKDTQYF. The DNA for the CDR3 is TGTGCCAGCAGACGACTAGCGGGGGGGAAAGATACGCAGTATTTT.

In this sample, this clonotype turned up many times. V gene TRBV6-1 combines with J gene TRBJ2-4; D gene ambiguous. V lost 4 bases and J 6 bases, leaving 10 bases between the germline ends. CDR1 and CDR2 (germline): MNHNS, SASEGT. The CDR3 contains 13 residues. The CDR3, as DNA: TGTGCCAGCAGTGCGGGCCCGCTAAACATTCAGTACTTC. This codes for CASSAGPLNIQYF.

By its share, this clonotype is medium-sized. This sequence joins TRBV6-1 and TRBJ2-5; tentative D call: TRBD1 (6 bases). The DNA end lines up better with TRBJ2-7; the J call may be wrong. Germline CDR1 reads MNHNS; CDR2 reads SASEGT. The CDR3 length is 15 residues. Here the CDR3 DNA reads TGTGCCAGCAGTGCCGGACAGTCGTTTTCCTACGAGCAGTACTTC. As protein: CASSAGQSFSYEQYF.

This clonotype was detected only a few times. The chain has TRBV10-1 and TRBJ1-3; no definite D call. V lost 3 bases, J lost 0 bases, and 6 bases lay in between. Germline lookup yields CDR1 WNHNN and CDR2 SYGVQD (reference sequence). The CDR3 is 14 amino acids. CDR3 region: CASSERSSGNTIYF. CDR3 DNA sequence: TGCGCCAGCAGTGAAAGGAGCTCTGGAAACACCATATATTTT.

The chain couples TRBV7-2 to TRBJ2-1; TRBD1 matches at 7 bases. The length of the CDR3 is 18 residues. J was trimmed by 1 base and V by 7 bases; bases with no gene match: 16. Germline CDR1 and CDR2: SGHTA and FQGNSA. This chain's CDR3 is CASTLRAYRGLSYNEQFF. CDR3 nucleotide sequence: TGTGCCAGCACCCTTAGGGCCTACAGGGGCTTGTCCTACAATGAGCAGTTCTTC.

This clonotype was found once. CDR3 DNA: TGTGCCAGCGGGGTTGTGAGCTCCTACAATGAGCAGTTCTTC. Residues: CASGVVSSYNEQFF. This sequence joins TRBV6-6 and TRBJ2-1; D remains unclear. The germline V gene encodes CDR1 MNHNY and CDR2 SVGAGI (reference sequence). The CDR3 totals 14 residues. V gave up 8 bases and J gave up 0 bases, with 11 bases separating them.

In its sample, this clonotype ranks as medium-sized (0.01 to 0.1%). The V gene is TRBV12-3 or TRBV12-4, the J gene TRBJ2-5, with no clear D. The CDR3 is 13 amino acids. Trimming removed 2 bases from V and 5 bases from J, with 9 bases in between. In nucleotides, the CDR3 is TGTGCCAGCAGTTTATTTGCTGGGGAGACCCAGTACTTC. This sequence encodes CASSLFAGETQYF.

CDR3 sequence reads: CASSLARQGRETQYF. The CDR3 coding sequence is TGTGCCAGCAGCTTAGCGAGGCAGGGGCGGGAGACCCAGTACTTC. The rearrangement links TRBV7-6 to TRBJ2-4; a weak D match, TRBD1 (6 bases). The assigned J gene may be wrong: the sequence end matches TRBJ2-5 better. Per germline, CDR1 SGHVS and CDR2 FNYEAQ. This CDR3 contains 15 residues.

This clonotype was found a few times. The chain carries TRBV6-1 and TRBJ2-2; 10 nucleotides align to TRBD2. The CDR3 runs to 14 residues. V lost 8 bases, J lost 7 bases, and 7 bases stayed unmatched. The V gene's germline CDR1 is MNHNS and CDR2 SASEGT. The CDR3 sequence: CASALAGGGGELFF. CDR3 bases: TGTGCCAGCGCATTAGCGGGAGGCGGCGGGGAGCTGTTTTTT.

Here the CDR3 reads CASSQVGRRHNEQFF. DNA for the CDR3: TGTGCCAGCAGCCAAGTGGGGCGGCGCCACAATGAGCAGTTCTTC. V gene TRBV14 combines with J gene TRBJ2-1, with D tentatively TRBD1 (5 bases). Trimming removed 1 base at V and 5 bases at J, with 12 bases between. CDR1 and CDR2 from the germline V gene are SGHDN and FVKESK. The CDR3 extends over 15 amino acids.

By share, this clonotype counts as large (0.1 to 1%). The chain employs TRBV6-1 and TRBJ2-1; 7 nucleotides align to TRBD1. Near its end, the DNA agrees better with TRBJ2-7, so the J call may be wrong. The CDR3 consists of 17 residues. Germline V gene sequence: CDR1 MNHNS, CDR2 SASEGT. CDR3 sequence reads: CASPDRSGGKAYNEQYF. The CDR3 nucleotides read TGTGCCAGCCCCGATCGTTCAGGGGGTAAGGCCTACAATGAGCAGTACTTC.

The rearrangement links TRBV6-1 to TRBJ1-1, with no clear D. From germline, CDR1 is MNHNS and CDR2 SASEGT. This CDR3 spans 14 amino acids. Trimming pared 2 bases from V and 5 bases from J, leaving 12 bases between. The CDR3: CASSEPRLGTEAFF. The CDR3 region has the DNA TGTGCCAGCAGTGAACCGCGTTTAGGGACTGAAGCTTTCTTT.

This clonotype showed up just a few times. The chain combines TRBV5-3 with TRBJ2-3; 11 bases map to TRBD2. TRBV5-3 is an ORF for which the function is uncertain. The ends lost 8 bases at V and 1 base at J; junction bases unmatched: 9. The CDR3 spans 16 residues. CDR3 amino acids: CASNLGSGRGTDTQYF. The CDR3 bases are TGTGCCAGCAACCTGGGTAGCGGGAGGGGCACAGATACGCAGTATTTT.

The rearrangement uses TRBV4-1 and TRBJ2-1; D tentatively fits TRBD1 or TRBD2 (6 bases each). The J call may be in error: the DNA end matches TRBJ2-7 better. There are 15 residues in the CDR3. Germline-derived CDR1 and CDR2 are MGHRA and YSYEKL. CDR3 DNA sequence: TGCGCCAGCAGCCACTACCGGGGGCCGTCCAATGAGCAGTACTTC. It codes for CASSHYRGPSNEQYF.